This T cell receptor (beta chain) originates from a study of T cell responses to AZD1222 COVID-19 vaccine. The CDR3 covers 13 residues. V was pared by 5 bases and J by 7 bases, with 9 bases between. The germline V gene has CDR1 MNHEY and CDR2 SVGAGI. Profiling relied on immunoSEQ multiplex PCR, and the TCRdb table lists in-frame clones only, not all of them. The sample lists roughly 180,000 clones, approximately 94% occurring once. Comment on this clone: Its cognate antigen is unknown.

Findings and limits, study-wide: Mostly white British, mostly female donors; authors suggested clonal diversity may be underestimated. Mapped onto spike, vaccine-associated CD4 TCRs spanned it and were dominant at 160-218 and 743-854.

This TCR came from an adult who received the AZD1222 COVID-19 vaccine. The sample in question was peripheral blood, obtained 28 days after the second AZD1222 dose. The rearrangement uses TRBV6-5 and TRBJ1-6; D uncertain. CDR3 bases: TGTGCCAGCAGTAGGCTCCCGAATTCACCCCTCCACTTT. It encodes CASSRLPNSPLHF.